This T cell receptor beta chain came from a study of blood T cell repertoires in COVID-19. Study context: The origin of the acute and convalescent COVID-19 samples was the United States, Italy and Spain. Sample material is recorded as cDNA or gDNA derived from T cells, B-cell-depleted T cells, or PBMCs.

Germline assignment: CDR1 MGHRA and CDR2 YSYEKL. V lost 4 bases, J lost 6 bases, and 18 bases lay in between. The CDR3 contains 16 residues. TCRdb keeps only in-frame clones here, not all; method: immunoSEQ multiplex PCR. The sample consists of under 300,000 clones, roughly 88% of them appearing once. The rearrangement joins TRBV4-1 to TRBJ1-4, with a tentative D call TRBD1 (6 bases). Sample: peripheral blood. This sequence originates from a woman between 35 and 50 years old who had recovered from COVID-19. This chain's CDR3 is CASSPTGPIPYEKLFF. CDR3 nucleotides: TGCGCCAGCAGCCCGACAGGCCCTATACCTTATGAAAAACTGTTTTTT.